The text below deals with one TCR beta chain. No antigen is known for it. No much larger clone exists at a distance of one base, and base qualities are not known. Receptors were amplified or captured by the immunoSEQ multiplex PCR assay. T-cell receptor beta chain repertoire sequencing was performed alongside a 770-gene immune expression panel. The source is immuneACCESS, and TCRdb retained only in-frame sequences with V and J called. Part of the clones is not carried over; for the studies checked, unresolved V genes explain less than half of this, and the remainder is unexplained. The sample table contains more than 7,500 clones; only one count was recorded for 70% to 90% of them. Around 4.1% of the sample comes from the top ten. The cohort comprised roughly 42 patients with surgically resected non-small-cell lung cancer who had both primary tumor and brain metastasis specimens. The tumor specimens used were formalin-fixed, paraffin-embedded tissues taken from archives.

These data originate in a study of brain metastases from non-small cell lung cancer (dated by TCRdb to about 2019). Notes on the research overall: In non-small-cell lung cancer patients, the researchers characterized the immune microenvironment of brain metastases and primary tumors that had been resected as matched pairs. Here is what the overall study found, with its caveats: T-cell clones appeared expanded in around 62% of brain metastases relative to the matched primary tumors. TCR repertoires were found to be largely shared between paired brain metastases and primary tumors, although sparse T-cell densities were observed in the brain metastases. T-cell infiltration was lower in brain metastases than in primary tumors (P < 0.001).

Via the germline V gene, CDR1 is SGHRS and CDR2 YFSETQ. Germline trimming amounts to 0 bases on V and 5 bases on J, with 10 as the count of junction bases outside the gene matches. The CDR3, from cysteine to phenylalanine, totals 18 residues. Just CDR3 DNA is preserved here, 54 bases in frame from base 1. The clonotype was recovered from a donor aged 40 or older with non-small cell lung cancer. The sequence joins TRBV5-1 to TRBJ2-1; 11 bases in the middle match TRBD2. The sample was primary lung tumor tissue. The sample's cell subset or site label is to be understood as: primary lung tumor paired with brain metastasis. CDR3 region: CASSLAGASGGNDNEQFF. The sequenced DNA is TGCGCCAGCAGCTTGGCCGGGGCTAGCGGGGGGAACGACAATGAGCAGTTCTTC. The full variable domain, completed from the reference TRBV5-1 and TRBJ2-1 proteins outside the CDR3, reads KAGVTQTPRYLIKTRGQQVTLSCSPISGHRSVSWYQQTPGQGLQFLFEYFSETQRNKGNFPGRFSGRQFSNSRSEMNVSTLELGDSALYLCASSLAGASGGNDNEQFFGPGTRLTVL.